These 21 T cell receptor beta chains were all obtained from the same sample, sequenced in a study of molecular identifiers for immune sequencing clone quantification. Each CDR3 protein is one row after TCRdb ran MiXCR on the PCR reads. The table has some 680,000 distinct CDR3 sequences, roughly 27% seen once. Sequences were obtained from naive CD8+ T cells from blood, with Jurkat cell RNA spiked in. Regarding subset: FACS-sorted CD8+CD4-CCR7+CD45RA+ naive T cells. These receptors came from a human donor in good health. Some libraries in this study had Jurkat cell RNA spiked in.

This clonotype was counted only a few times. This rearrangement joins TRBV20-1 to TRBJ1-1; D is undetermined. The CDR3 has 13 residues. Per the germline V gene, CDR1 is DFQATT and CDR2 is SNEGSKA (reference sequence). The V gene lost 3 bases and the J gene lost 6 bases, with 14 bases spanning the gap. For the CDR3, the DNA is TGCAGTGCTAGGTCGGACGAGGCCGCTGAAGCTTTCTTT. Encoded protein: CSARSDEAAEAFF.

In its sample, this clonotype was seen once. This sequence may be a read error, since a much larger clone differs from it by one base. This chain links TRBV2 with TRBJ2-5, with TRBD2 matching over 11 bases. With V trimmed by 8 bases and J by 4 bases, 3 bases remained unmatched. The CDR3 extends over 13 amino acids. Looked up from germline, CDR1 is SNHLY and CDR2 is FYNNEI. CDR3 DNA: TGTGCCAGCCGACTAGCGGGGAGAGAGACCCAGTACTTC. Protein sequence: CASRLAGRETQYF.

This clonotype showed up many times. The rearrangement joins TRBV5-6 to TRBJ2-7; D may be TRBD2 (5 bases). Germline values: CDR1 SGHDT, CDR2 YYEEEE. With 4 bases removed from V and 2 bases from J, the gap between germline ends came to 7 bases. The CDR3 length is 12 residues. CDR3 nucleotide sequence: TGTGCCAGCAGCGAGGGTACCTACGAGCAGTACTTC. This sequence encodes CASSEGTYEQYF. The variable domain in full, completed from reference TRBV5-6 and TRBJ2-7, reads DAGVTQSPTHLIKTRGQQVTLRCSPKSGHDTVSWYQQALGQGPQFIFQYYEEEERQRGNFPDRFSGHQFPNYSSELNVNALLLGDSALYLCASSEGTYEQYFGPGTRLTVT.

Note on this clonotype: This could be a read error, since a much larger clone is one nucleotide away. The V gene is TRBV4-3, the J gene TRBJ2-3, with D perhaps matching TRBD2 (5 bases). V was shortened by 1 base and J by 1 base, with 12 bases between the two germline ends. Germline assignment: CDR1 LGHNA and CDR2 YSLEER. The CDR3 spans 16 residues. CDR3 region: CASSQVLAYGTDTQYF. The CDR3 DNA reads as TGCGCCAGCAGCCAAGTTTTAGCGTATGGCACAGATACGCAGTATTTT.

The gene calls are TRBV4-3 and TRBJ2-1; D is possibly TRBD1 or TRBD2 (5 bases each). The CDR3 spans 17 residues. V lost 0 bases and J lost 0, with 12 bases in between. Germline assignment: CDR1 LGHNA and CDR2 YSLEER. CDR3 nucleotides: TGCGCCAGCAGCCAAGAGTTATGGGGGAGCTCCTACAATGAGCAGTTCTTC. Amino acids: CASSQELWGSSYNEQFF.

This clonotype was seen repeatedly, ten times or more. The genes are TRBV24-1 and TRBJ2-3; D may match TRBD1 or TRBD2 (5 bases each). The germline V gene has CDR1 KGHDR and CDR2 SFDVKD. The CDR3 runs to 20 residues. Trimming removed 3 bases at V and 2 bases at J, with 26 bases between. CDR3 sequence (DNA): TGTGCCACCAGTGATAACACAATTCACCGGGACCAGAAAAACACAGATACGCAGTATTTT. Amino acids: CATSDNTIHRDQKNTDTQYF.

The chain carries TRBV6-1 and TRBJ2-6; no definite D call. V lost 3 bases and J 0 bases, leaving 21 bases between the germline ends. Germline-derived CDR1 and CDR2 are MNHNS and SASEGT. This CDR3 region has 20 residues. The CDR3 DNA reads as TGTGCCAGCAGTGAGGGGTTTCCGGGCCGGCCAGCCTCTGGGGCCAACGTCCTGACTTTC. Residues: CASSEGFPGRPASGANVLTF.

The rearrangement uses TRBV4-1 and TRBJ2-7, with D uncertain. The CDR3 extends over 13 amino acids. Trimming shortened V by 8 bases and J by 2 bases, and 13 bases separated the two germline ends. Per germline, CDR1 MGHRA and CDR2 YSYEKL. CDR3 in DNA: TGCGCCAGCGAAGACACCTTGACCTACGAGCAGTACTTC. Its protein product is CASEDTLTYEQYF.

This clonotype was seen at least ten times. The chain has TRBV6-2 or TRBV6-3 and TRBJ1-1; a possible D gene is TRBD1 (5 bases). The germline V gene has CDR1 MNHEY and CDR2 SVGEGT. V lost 8 bases and J 4 bases, leaving 11 bases between the germline ends. The CDR3 length is 12 residues. CDR3 residues: CASAKGSTEAFF. Written as DNA, the CDR3 is TGTGCCAGCGCGAAGGGGAGCACTGAAGCTTTCTTT.

There are a few counts of this clonotype. The V call is TRBV12-3 or TRBV12-4, the J call TRBJ2-7; D possibly corresponds to TRBD2 (6 bases). The V gene lost 5 bases and the J gene lost 0 bases, with 20 bases spanning the gap. CDR3 length equals 17 residues. CDR3 DNA: TGTGCCAGCAGTCCCCCTAGCGAGACGTATGCCTCCTACGAGCAGTACTTC. This encodes CASSPPSETYASYEQYF.

Notes on this clonotype: An end of the junction does not agree with germline; a read error may underlie this. The chain joins TRBV29-1 to TRBJ1-1; D gene ambiguous. There are 11 residues in the CDR3. Germline V gives CDR1 SQVTM, CDR2 ANQGSEA. This CDR3 reads CSGELNTEAFF. In nucleotides, the CDR3 is TGCAGCGGTGAATTGAACACTGAAGCTTTCTTT.

The gene calls are TRBV6-6 and TRBJ2-3; D ambiguous. The CDR3 totals 13 residues. Deletions cut 0 bases from V and 4 bases from J, with 5 bases between. Germline V gives CDR1 MNHNY, CDR2 SVGAGI (reference sequence). CDR3 amino acids: CASSYSPPDTQYF. CDR3 nucleotides: TGTGCCAGCAGTTACTCCCCCCCAGATACGCAGTATTTT.

In DNA form, the CDR3 reads TGTGCCAGCAGCTCCGAAGGTAGTAGGAACACCGGGGAGCTGTTTTTT. This gives the protein CASSSEGSRNTGELFF. The chain recombines TRBV3-1 with TRBJ2-2; D is ambiguous. Germline V gives CDR1 LGHDT, CDR2 YNNKEL (reference sequence). V was shortened by 5 bases and J by 1 base, with 14 bases between the two germline ends. The CDR3 spans 16 residues.

Turning to this clonotype: A junction end diverges from the germline sequence, so it may reflect a read error. This sequence joins TRBV7-9 and TRBJ1-4; 8 bases align to TRBD1. The germline gives CDR1 SEHNR, CDR2 FQNEAQ (reference sequence). The CDR3 sequence is 14 residues long. The CDR3 spells CASSSDREREKLVF. CDR3 nucleotides: TGTGCCAGCAGCTCGGACAGGGAGAGGGAAAAACTGGTTTTT.

This clonotype occurred a few times. The chain carries TRBV6-5 and TRBJ1-5, with D perhaps matching TRBD1 (5 bases). Trimming shortened V by 8 bases and J by 2 bases, and 13 bases separated the two germline ends. Germline values: CDR1 MNHEY, CDR2 SVGAGI. The length of the CDR3 is 14 residues. Here the CDR3 DNA reads TGTGCCAGCGGGTCGGGGCTCGGCAATCAGCCCCAGCATTTT. This sequence encodes CASGSGLGNQPQHF.

There are many counts of this clonotype. The chain couples TRBV28 to TRBJ2-3; 11 bases line up with TRBD2. CDR3 length: 13 residues. The ends lost 9 bases at V and 5 bases at J; junction bases unmatched: 4. Germline V gene lookup returns CDR1 MDHEN and CDR2 SYDVKM. The CDR3 spells CASTSGSVDTQYF. In nucleotides, the CDR3 is TGTGCCAGTACTAGCGGGAGTGTAGATACGCAGTATTTT. The full variable domain, with the rest looked up from reference TRBV28 and TRBJ2-3, is DVKVTQSSRYLVKRTGEKVFLECVQDMDHENMFWYRQDPGLGLRLIYFSYDVKMKEKGDIPEGYSVSREKKERFSLILESASTNQTSMYLCASTSGSVDTQYFGPGTRLTVL.

This rearrangement joins TRBV4-3 to TRBJ2-3, with a weak D call TRBD1 (6 bases). V lost 1 base to trimming and J lost 6 bases, with 17 bases between them. The CDR3 has 16 amino acids. Germline values: CDR1 LGHNA, CDR2 YSLEER. The CDR3 DNA is TGCGCCAGCAGCCAAGGCCTAGTAGGGGGTGGCGATACGCAGTATTTT. Its protein is CASSQGLVGGGDTQYF.

This clonotype has a handful of counts. The chain links TRBV9 to TRBJ2-2; 9 positions agree with TRBD1. This CDR3 contains 15 residues. V lost 3 bases and J lost 5; bases outside the gene matches: 5. Germline V gene lookup returns CDR1 SGDLS and CDR2 YYNGEE. The CDR3 sequence: CASSARDRETGELFF. The CDR3 DNA is TGTGCCAGCAGCGCCCGGGACAGGGAGACCGGGGAGCTGTTTTTT.

Only a few counts were recorded for this clonotype. The genes are TRBV6-2 or TRBV6-3 and TRBJ2-1; no reliable D call. V gave up 3 bases and J gave up 7 bases, with 16 bases separating them. CDR1 and CDR2 from the germline V gene are MNHEY and SVGEGT. There are 15 residues in the CDR3. DNA of the CDR3: TGTGCCAGCAGTTATGTGCTCGACCCGTGGAATGAGCAGTTCTTC. Its protein is CASSYVLDPWNEQFF.

This clonotype was observed a handful of times. This sequence joins TRBV7-9 and TRBJ2-1; D not resolved. The CDR3 runs to 15 residues. Germline V gene lookup returns CDR1 SEHNR and CDR2 FQNEAQ (reference sequence). Between the trimmed V and J ends, which lost 5 bases and 5 bases, there was a span of 16 bases. CDR3 DNA: TGTGCCAGCAGCCAACCTGCAGGACGTAACAATGAGCAGTTCTTC. As protein: CASSQPAGRNNEQFF. Filled out from reference TRBV7-9 and TRBJ2-1, the complete variable domain reads DTGVSQNPRHKITKRGQNVTFRCDPISEHNRLYWYRQTLGQGPEFLTYFQNEAQLEKSRLLSDRFSAERPKGSFSTLEIQRTEQGDSAMYLCASSQPAGRNNEQFFGPGTRLTVL.

This clonotype came up many times. V is TRBV10-3 and J is TRBJ2-7; 10 bases map to TRBD2. Germline V gene lookup returns CDR1 ENHRY and CDR2 SYGVKD. The CDR3 length is 13 residues. Germline trimming cut 10 bases from V and 4 bases from J; bases unmatched to any gene: 7. The CDR3 protein is CATGQREGYEQYF. CDR3 nucleotides: TGTGCCACCGGCCAGCGGGAGGGGTACGAGCAGTACTTC.